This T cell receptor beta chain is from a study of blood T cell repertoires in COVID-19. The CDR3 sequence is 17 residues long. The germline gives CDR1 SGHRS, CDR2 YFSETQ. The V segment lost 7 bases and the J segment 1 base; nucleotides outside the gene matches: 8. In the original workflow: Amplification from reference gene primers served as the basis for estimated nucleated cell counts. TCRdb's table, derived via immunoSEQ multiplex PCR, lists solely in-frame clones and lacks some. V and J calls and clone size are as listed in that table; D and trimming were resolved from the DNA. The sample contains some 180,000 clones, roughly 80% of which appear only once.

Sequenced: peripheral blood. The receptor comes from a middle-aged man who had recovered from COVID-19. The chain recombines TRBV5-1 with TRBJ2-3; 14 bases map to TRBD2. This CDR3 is CASSGTSGSMGTDTQYF. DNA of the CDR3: TGCGCCAGCTCCGGGACTAGCGGGAGTATGGGCACAGATACGCAGTATTTT.